The source of this T cell receptor beta chain is a study of blood T cell repertoires in COVID-19 (dated by TCRdb to about 2020). For the study in its entirety: The collaborator samples originated in the United States, Italy and Spain and spanned the acute and convalescent phases of COVID-19. The material from the prospective study consisted of cDNA or gDNA derived from T cells, B-cell-depleted T cells, or PBMCs. Subjects who had been exposed to COVID-19, were actively infected with it, or had recovered from it provided the deeply sampled blood TCRbeta repertoires that made up the dataset. The repertoires were released in a freely available public database intended as a resource for research on the immune response to SARS-CoV-2. The samples were drawn from two sources: the first 160 participants of the ongoing ImmuneRACE study, and over 1,000 subjects contributed by 6 global collaborators. A de-identified subject ID, COVID-19 status, age in years and sex were almost always included in the sample metadata. Where HLA class I and class II types were available, the types were taken from metadata supplied by the sample provider, not from assay-based typing.

Enrolling through a virtual design, the prospective study's participants ranged in age from roughly 18 to 89 years and lived across approximately 25 United States geographic areas. Cohort assignment in the prospective study relied on participant-reported clinical history from a screening survey and a study questionnaire. Recovered participants in ImmuneRACE Cohort 3 were defined by two consecutive negative NP/OP PCR tests, clearance by a healthcare professional, or resolution of symptoms. In the prospective study, whole blood, serum and a nasopharyngeal or oropharyngeal swab were collected from each participant by mobile phlebotomists. Over a roughly two-month period, participants in the prospective study had the option of providing additional blood draws and questionnaires. Before DNA extraction, blood samples from the prospective study were shipped at room temperature or frozen. TCRbeta CDR3 regions were amplified from genomic DNA by means of the immunoSEQ Assay, a bias-controlled multiplex PCR. The authors processed their data as follows. The number of nucleated cells in each sample was estimated by amplification of reference gene primers within the assay. To quantify the absolute abundance of each unique TCRbeta CDR3 rearrangement, sequence reads were collapsed and filtered. For each sample, productive Simpson clonality was calculated as the square root of Simpson's diversity index over productive rearrangements. TCRdb carries this immuneACCESS record with in-frame sequences only. Its versions omit some clonotypes, under half of them owing to an unresolved V gene in the studies checked, with the rest unexplained. The D gene and trimming were derived from the DNA, and the V and J assignments and clone size from that table. The sample records about 440,000 clones, 80% to 95% of which are singletons. Jointly, the top ten make up less than 0.75% of the sample.

What the research found in general, with its limitations: The amount of clinical and demographic metadata varied by source and participant and was provided uncurated.

Trimming costs V 5 bases and J 6 bases, and their ends lie 13 bases apart. Per the germline V gene, SGHTA is the CDR1 and FQGNSA is the CDR2. From the cysteine through the phenylalanine, the CDR3 covers 13 amino acids. Only the CDR3 DNA stays, 39 bases, in frame from base 1. Notes on this clone: Its cognate antigen has yet to be identified. No base-level quality is on record; no much larger clone is a single base apart.

This TCR was sampled from a man aged 18 to 30 who had recovered from COVID-19. Rearrangement joined TRBV7-2 to TRBJ1-1; TRBD1 is possibly the D segment (6 matching bases). Sequencing input: PBMCs or T cells enriched from blood (not recorded which). The DNA sequence is as follows: TGTGCCAGCAGCCCCCAGGGGCCTGCTGAAGCTTTCTTT. This translates into CASSPQGPAEAFF. Reference TRBV7-2 and TRBJ1-1 genes cover what lies past the CDR3, so the full variable domain is GAGVSQSPSNKVTEKGKDVELRCDPISGHTALYWYRQSLGQGLEFLIYFQGNSAPDKSGLPSDRFSAERTGGSVSTLTIQRTQQEDSAVYLCASSPQGPAEAFFGQGTRLTVV.